Included here is one TCR beta chain sequence, with context. Its antigen is unknown. Here immunoSEQ multiplex PCR was the method, and the copy in TCRdb shows in-frame clones only, minus some. Among 20,000 to 25,000 clones listed, around 97% were seen once. Sorting defined conventional CD4 T cells as CD4+CD127+. The source of the sample is a study of B cell selection in AIRE deficiency. Broader study findings: Shared Treg sequences had shorter CDR3s, biased toward rearrangements with few non-templated insertions. Of some 3,900 shared Treg TCRbeta sequences, roughly 32% were healthy-donor-only and around 8.6% patient-only. Patient Tconv cells held around a third of Treg sequences shared by healthy donors.

V dropped 0 bases and J dropped 7 bases, with 9 bases sitting between them. CDR1 and CDR2 (germline): SGHNT, YYREEE (reference sequence). CDR3 size: 13 residues. The source material was conventional CD4+ T cells sorted from PBMCs. The clonotype was recovered from a human donor with AIRE deficiency. This chain joins TRBV5-4 and TRBJ2-3; the D is unclear. CDR3 loop: CASSLDIQHTQYF. Written as DNA, the CDR3 is TGTGCCAGCAGCTTGGATATCCAGCATACGCAGTATTTT.